This is a list of T cell receptor beta chains from one sample in a study of blood T cell repertoires in COVID-19. The table came from immunoSEQ multiplex PCR; TCRdb's copy has only in-frame clones and leaves some out. The sample yields fewer than 200,000 clones, roughly 84% seen once. Sequencing was done on a sample of PBMCs or T cells enriched from blood (not recorded which). All receptors come from a woman aged 25-40 years who had been exposed to COVID-19. Each CDR3 is given with its conserved first and last residue. Fields, in order: clone size, J gene, D gene, V gene, CDR3 protein, CDR3 DNA. D genes are given only for firm matches. Size is stated for part of the rows, as once, few or many counts, or as a class when the clone is expanded.

NA TRBJ2-7 NA TRBV18 CASSAEFYEQYF TGTGCCAGCTCGGCGGAGTTCTACGAGCAGTACTTC
NA TRBJ1-1 NA TRBV30 CAWSDQGNTEAFF TGTGCCTGGAGTGACCAGGGGAACACTGAAGCTTTCTTT
NA TRBJ1-2 TRBD1 TRBV19 CASSIGDSYGYTF TGTGCCAGTAGTATAGGGGACAGCTATGGCTACACCTTC
NA TRBJ2-3 NA TRBV4-1 CASSQERGLPPDTQYF TGCGCCAGCAGCCAAGAACGGGGGTTACCCCCAGATACGCAGTATTTT
NA TRBJ1-4 NA TRBV7-9 CASSLVPGQPEKLFF TGTGCCAGCAGCCTCGTCCCGGGACAACCTGAAAAACTGTTTTTT
NA TRBJ2-7 NA TRBV30 CAWSVTSAGEDEQYF TGTGCCTGGAGTGTAACCTCCGCAGGGGAAGACGAGCAGTACTTC
NA TRBJ1-5 NA TRBV9 CASLYSPYRVQNNQPQHF TGTGCCAGCCTGTATTCCCCATACAGGGTACAAAACAATCAGCCCCAGCATTTT
once TRBJ1-4 NA TRBV29-1 CSDLRGWYEKLFF TGCAGCGACCTCAGGGGATGGTACGAAAAACTGTTTTTT
NA TRBJ1-5 NA TRBV5-5 CASSFRGTLYSNQPQHF TGTGCCAGCAGCTTTCGGGGGACCCTTTATAGCAATCAGCCCCAGCATTTT
once TRBJ2-7 NA TRBV7-9 CASSLSGTKNTYEQYF TGTGCCAGCAGCCTTTCCGGGACAAAAAATACCTACGAGCAGTACTTC
NA TRBJ1-4 NA TRBV19 CASTWTHEKLFF TGTGCCAGTACCTGGACTCATGAAAAACTGTTTTTT
NA TRBJ1-2 TRBD1 TRBV5-4 CASSRWTGGVDYTF TGTGCCAGCAGCCGGTGGACAGGGGGAGTCGACTACACCTTC
NA TRBJ1-5 NA TRBV2 CASSVRQRSNQPQHF TGTGCCAGCAGTGTGAGGCAAAGGAGCAATCAGCCCCAGCATTTT
NA TRBJ1-4 TRBD1 TRBV5-1 CASSLEDRAEKLFF TGCGCCAGCAGCTTAGAGGACAGGGCTGAAAAACTGTTTTTT
NA TRBJ1-4 NA TRBV7-2 CASSKQGQLWEKLFF TGTGCCAGCAGCAAACAGGGTCAACTTTGGGAAAAACTGTTTTTT
NA TRBJ1-1 NA TRBV3-1/TRBV3-2 CASSQDLSYTEAFF TGTGCCAGCAGCCAAGATCTAAGTTACACTGAAGCTTTCTTT
NA TRBJ1-2 NA TRBV7-2 CASSSRDPNYGYTF TGTGCCAGCAGCTCCCGGGATCCTAACTATGGCTACACCTTC
NA TRBJ2-7 TRBD2 TRBV5-1 CASTKGLAGGLTSYEQYF TGCGCCAGCACTAAAGGACTAGCGGGGGGCTTAACGTCCTACGAGCAGTACTTC
NA TRBJ1-1 NA TRBV5-1 CASSLDWGGGTEAFF TGCGCCAGCAGCTTGGACTGGGGAGGAGGGACTGAAGCTTTCTTT
once TRBJ2-7 NA TRBV21-1 CASSKALSGQTYEQYF TGTGCCAGCAGCAAAGCGCTTTCAGGCCAGACCTACGAGCAGTACTTC
NA TRBJ2-1 TRBD2 TRBV6-5 CASSLVAGGNNEQFF TGTGCCAGCAGTTTAGTAGCGGGGGGTAACAATGAGCAGTTCTTC
NA TRBJ1-5 NA TRBV5-8 CASSLRDSNQPQHF TGTGCCAGCAGCTTACGGGATAGCAATCAGCCCCAGCATTTT
NA TRBJ1-2 NA TRBV5-1 CASSFDGGFSGYTF TGCGCCAGCAGCTTCGACGGGGGATTCTCTGGCTACACCTTC
NA TRBJ1-1 NA TRBV9 CASSQGISTEAFF TGTGCCAGCAGCCAGGGCATCAGCACTGAAGCTTTCTTT
NA TRBJ1-2 TRBD1 TRBV5-1 CASSGGQDYTF TGCGCCAGCAGCGGGGGACAGGACTACACCTTC
NA TRBJ2-5 NA TRBV7-2 CASSLVRGGETQYF TGTGCCAGCAGCTTAGTAAGGGGTGGAGAGACCCAGTACTTC
NA TRBJ2-1 TRBD1 TRBV9 CASSGPGTGVNNEQFF TGTGCCAGCAGCGGTCCCGGGACAGGGGTCAACAATGAGCAGTTCTTC
NA TRBJ2-2 NA TRBV7-3 CASSYQPTETGELFF TGTGCCAGCAGCTACCAACCGACAGAAACCGGGGAGCTGTTTTTT
NA TRBJ2-5 TRBD2 TRBV6-2/TRBV6-3 CASSYVAGVRETQYF TGTGCCAGCAGTTACGTAGCGGGGGTAAGAGAGACCCAGTACTTC
NA TRBJ1-1 NA TRBV10-1 CASSESPSGDILGVDTEAFF TGCGCCAGCAGTGAGTCCCCATCCGGAGACATCCTAGGGGTGGACACTGAAGCTTTCTTT
few TRBJ1-1 TRBD1 TRBV2 CASRTGTVIGGTEAFF TGTGCCAGCAGAACCGGGACAGTAATAGGTGGCACTGAAGCTTTCTTT
NA TRBJ1-2 NA TRBV7-3 CASSPNNGGGGYTF TGTGCCAGCAGCCCTAACAACGGTGGCGGGGGCTACACCTTC
once TRBJ1-4 NA TRBV30 CAWSVLVRENEKLFF TGTGCCTGGAGTGTACTTGTCAGGGAAAATGAAAAACTGTTTTTT
few TRBJ1-2 NA TRBV29-1 CSVAGVGGYTF TGCAGCGTTGCAGGGGTCGGGGGCTACACCTTC
NA TRBJ2-1 TRBD2 TRBV3-1/TRBV3-2 CASSQPSGGYNEQFF TGTGCCAGCAGCCAACCTAGCGGGGGATACAATGAGCAGTTCTTC
NA TRBJ1-2 TRBD1 TRBV7-9 CASSQDRGVVDGYTF TGTGCCAGCAGCCAAGACAGGGGAGTTGTGGATGGCTACACCTTC